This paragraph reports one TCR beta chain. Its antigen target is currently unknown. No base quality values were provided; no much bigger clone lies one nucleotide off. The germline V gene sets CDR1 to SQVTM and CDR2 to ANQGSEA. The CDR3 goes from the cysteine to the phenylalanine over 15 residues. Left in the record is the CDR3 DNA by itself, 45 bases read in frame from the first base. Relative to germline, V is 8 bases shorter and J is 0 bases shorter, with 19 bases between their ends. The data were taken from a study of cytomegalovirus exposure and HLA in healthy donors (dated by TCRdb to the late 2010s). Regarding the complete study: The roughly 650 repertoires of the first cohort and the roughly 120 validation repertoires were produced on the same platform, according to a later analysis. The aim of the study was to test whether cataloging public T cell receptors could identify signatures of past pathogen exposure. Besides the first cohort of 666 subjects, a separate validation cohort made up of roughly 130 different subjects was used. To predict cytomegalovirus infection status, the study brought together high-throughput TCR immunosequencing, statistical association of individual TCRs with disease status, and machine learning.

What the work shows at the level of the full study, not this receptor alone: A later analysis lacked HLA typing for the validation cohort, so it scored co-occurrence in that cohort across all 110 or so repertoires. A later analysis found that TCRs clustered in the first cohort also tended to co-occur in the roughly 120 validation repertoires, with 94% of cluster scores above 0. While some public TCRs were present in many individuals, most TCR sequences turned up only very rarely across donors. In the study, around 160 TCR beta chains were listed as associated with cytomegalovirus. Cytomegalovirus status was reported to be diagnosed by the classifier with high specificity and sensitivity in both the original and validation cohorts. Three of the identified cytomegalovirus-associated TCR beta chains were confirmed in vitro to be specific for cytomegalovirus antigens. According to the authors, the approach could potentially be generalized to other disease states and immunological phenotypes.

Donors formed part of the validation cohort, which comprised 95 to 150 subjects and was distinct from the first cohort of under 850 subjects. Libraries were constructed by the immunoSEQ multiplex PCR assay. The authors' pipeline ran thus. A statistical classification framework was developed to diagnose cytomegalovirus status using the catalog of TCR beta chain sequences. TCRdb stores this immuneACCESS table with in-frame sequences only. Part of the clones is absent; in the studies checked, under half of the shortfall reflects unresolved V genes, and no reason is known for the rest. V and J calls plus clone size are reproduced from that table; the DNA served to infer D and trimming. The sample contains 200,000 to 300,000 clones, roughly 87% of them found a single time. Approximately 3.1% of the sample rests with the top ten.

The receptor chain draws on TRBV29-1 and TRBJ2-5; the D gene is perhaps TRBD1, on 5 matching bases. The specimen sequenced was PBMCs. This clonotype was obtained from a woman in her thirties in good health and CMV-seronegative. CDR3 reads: CSLTLYDSHQETQYF. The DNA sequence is TGCAGCCTGACCCTTTACGACAGCCACCAAGAGACCCAGTACTTC.